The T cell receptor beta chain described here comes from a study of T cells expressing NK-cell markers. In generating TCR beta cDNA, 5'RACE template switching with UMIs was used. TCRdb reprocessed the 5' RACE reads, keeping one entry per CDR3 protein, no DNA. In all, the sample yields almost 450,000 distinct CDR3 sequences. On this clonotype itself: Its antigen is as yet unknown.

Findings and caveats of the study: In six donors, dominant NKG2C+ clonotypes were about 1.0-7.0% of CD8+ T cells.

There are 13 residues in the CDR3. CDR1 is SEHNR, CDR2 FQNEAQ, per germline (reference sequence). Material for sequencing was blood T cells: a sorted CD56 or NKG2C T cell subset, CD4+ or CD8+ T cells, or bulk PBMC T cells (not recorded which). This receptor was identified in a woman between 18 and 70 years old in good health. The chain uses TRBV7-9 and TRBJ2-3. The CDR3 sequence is CASELLLADTQYF.